The rows below give T cell receptor beta chains drawn from one sample of a study of response to subunit inactivated influenza vaccine. A single record per CDR3 protein comes from TCRdb applying MiXCR to the RT-PCR reads. The profile shows about 700,000 distinct CDR3 sequences, about 15% of them singletons. The specimen comprised PBMCs from blood, sampled 11 to 12 days after vaccination. Receptors were obtained from a man aged 45 to 65 who received an inactivated influenza vaccine. Both conserved end residues are part of each CDR3. The D gene is left open where the match is weak.

v_call,d_call,j_call,cdr3_aa
TRBV7-2,-,TRBJ2-5,CASSLNLVETQYF
TRBV7-9,TRBD2,TRBJ2-1,CASSSEAGGLFEQFF
TRBV6-1,TRBD1,TRBJ2-5,CISSPGQGARETQYF
TRBV5-1,-,TRBJ2-1,CASKSGGEYNEQFF
TRBV5-1,-,TRBJ1-1,CASSVSTDTEAFF
TRBV7-2,TRBD2,TRBJ2-5,CASSLKLAGGSQETQYF
TRBV5-5,-,TRBJ1-1,CASSRWTANTEAFF
TRBV7-9,-,TRBJ1-2,CASSFSLLNYGYTF
TRBV6-1,-,TRBJ1-1,CASKGRKANTEAFF
TRBV6-1,-,TRBJ2-3,CASSEAGGAADTQYF
TRBV12-3/TRBV12-4,-,TRBJ1-2,CASSPVGVSGYTF
TRBV5-1,TRBD2,TRBJ2-3,CASSLAAGGIDTQYF
TRBV20-1,TRBD2,TRBJ2-3,CSFGLAGFTDTQYF
TRBV7-2,-,TRBJ2-5,CASSLSSVVETQYF
TRBV7-9,-,TRBJ2-2,CASSLEHNTGELFF
TRBV7-7,TRBD2,TRBJ2-1,CASSSREAGYNEQFF
TRBV15,-,TRBJ2-1,CATSRVGGPYNEQFF
TRBV25-1,-,TRBJ2-1,CASSVPGRANEQFF
TRBV5-1,-,TRBJ1-2,CASSPQTGINYGYTF
TRBV3-1,TRBD1,TRBJ1-2,CASTRGLVGYGYTF
TRBV5-6,-,TRBJ1-2,CASSAGVGYTF
TRBV7-2,-,TRBJ2-1,CASSLGFGAHNEQFF
TRBV19,TRBD2,TRBJ2-3,CASRSSGSPTDTQYF
TRBV7-8,-,TRBJ1-2,CASRSVDNYGYTF
TRBV4-2,-,TRBJ2-2,CASSQAAYTGELFF
TRBV12-3/TRBV12-4,-,TRBJ1-5,CASSRTPNQPQHF
TRBV7-8,TRBD1,TRBJ2-2,CASNQGQGRTGELFF
TRBV29-1,TRBD1,TRBJ2-7,CSVSRDSAAYEQYF
TRBV11-2,-,TRBJ2-1,CASSLGMGRVNEQFF
TRBV7-2,-,TRBJ2-3,CASTLRGLSTQYF
TRBV20-1,TRBD1,TRBJ1-5,CSANPGTAANQPQHF
TRBV3-1,TRBD2,TRBJ2-3,CASSQDDSGGTDTQYF
TRBV10-3,TRBD1,TRBJ2-7,CAISAQTGDYEQYF
TRBV5-1,-,TRBJ1-3,CASSSGASGSGNTIYF
TRBV7-9,-,TRBJ2-2,CASSYVFGTSNTGELFF
TRBV4-2,-,TRBJ1-3,CASSPGADYDLPGDTIYF
TRBV4-1,-,TRBJ1-2,CASSHLNREGYTF
TRBV6-5,-,TRBJ2-7,CASSYLRSVRPYEQYF
TRBV7-2,TRBD2,TRBJ2-7,CASSLVGLAVTYEQYF
TRBV12-3/TRBV12-4,-,TRBJ2-7,CASSLGGWAEQYF
TRBV12-3/TRBV12-4,-,TRBJ2-1,CASSLDTSNEQFF
TRBV4-1,-,TRBJ2-5,CASSQDWTGWETQYF
TRBV28,-,TRBJ2-7,CASSRGWGPYEQYF
TRBV5-1,TRBD2,TRBJ2-7,CASSPGSGRGSYEQYF
TRBV20-1,TRBD2,TRBJ2-3,CSARGGTSGSTDTQYF
TRBV2,TRBD2,TRBJ2-7,CASSELAGVSYEQYF
TRBV7-8,TRBD2,TRBJ2-7,CASSLEERGPRRSYEQYF
TRBV5-6,-,TRBJ2-5,CASSLADWWGETQYF
TRBV28,TRBD2,TRBJ2-1,CASSPPSGRAVYNEQFF
TRBV12-3/TRBV12-4,-,TRBJ1-6,CASSFGGGAPNSPLHF
TRBV10-3,TRBD2,TRBJ2-1,CAIKFQRDYNEQFF
TRBV20-1,-,TRBJ1-6,CSARTVNSPLHF
TRBV20-1,TRBD2,TRBJ2-3,CSPAGGTTDTQYF
TRBV4-3,TRBD1,TRBJ2-1,CASSQRQGEQFF
TRBV7-6,TRBD1,TRBJ1-6,CASAVGQGNSPLHF
TRBV24-1,-,TRBJ2-1,CATSDSGLGDNGQFF
TRBV5-1,-,TRBJ2-2,CASRAENTGELFF
TRBV12-3/TRBV12-4,TRBD2,TRBJ2-5,CASSSGGDGWKETQYF